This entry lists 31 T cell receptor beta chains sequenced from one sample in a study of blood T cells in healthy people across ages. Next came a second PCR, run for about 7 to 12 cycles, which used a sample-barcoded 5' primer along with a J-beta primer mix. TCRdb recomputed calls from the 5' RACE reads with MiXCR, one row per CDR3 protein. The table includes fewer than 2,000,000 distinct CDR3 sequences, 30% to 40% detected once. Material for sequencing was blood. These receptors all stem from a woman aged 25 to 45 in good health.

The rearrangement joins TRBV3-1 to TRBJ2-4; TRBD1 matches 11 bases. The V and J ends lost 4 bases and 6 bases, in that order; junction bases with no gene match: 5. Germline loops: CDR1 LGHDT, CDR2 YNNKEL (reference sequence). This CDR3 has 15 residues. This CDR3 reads CASSPPGQGVNIQYF. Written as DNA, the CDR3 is TGTGCCAGCAGCCCCCCGGGACAGGGGGTAAACATTCAGTACTTC.

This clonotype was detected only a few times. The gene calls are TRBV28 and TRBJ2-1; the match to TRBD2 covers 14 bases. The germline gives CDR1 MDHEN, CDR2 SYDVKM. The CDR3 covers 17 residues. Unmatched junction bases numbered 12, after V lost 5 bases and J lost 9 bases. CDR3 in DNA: TGTGCCAGCAGTCTCACCGGGACTAGCGGGAGAGTTGGTGAGCAGTTCTTC. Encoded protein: CASSLTGTSGRVGEQFF.

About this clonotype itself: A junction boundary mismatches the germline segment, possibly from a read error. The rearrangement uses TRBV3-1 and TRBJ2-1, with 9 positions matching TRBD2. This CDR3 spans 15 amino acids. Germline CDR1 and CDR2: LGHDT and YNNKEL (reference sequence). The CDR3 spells CARSQGLSGSNEQFF. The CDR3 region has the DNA TGTGCCCGCAGCCAAGGTCTTAGCGGGAGCAATGAGCAGTTCTTC.

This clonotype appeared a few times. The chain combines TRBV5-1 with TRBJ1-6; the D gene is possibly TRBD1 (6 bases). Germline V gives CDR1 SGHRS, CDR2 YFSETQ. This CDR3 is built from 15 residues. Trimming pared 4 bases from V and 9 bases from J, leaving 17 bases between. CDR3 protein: CASSLRSGDGSPLHF. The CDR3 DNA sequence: TGCGCCAGCAGCCTAAGGTCAGGGGACGGTTCACCCCTCCACTTT.

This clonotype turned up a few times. CDR3 DNA: TGTGCCAGCGGCGCGGGGGGAGGAGGCAATGAAAAACTGTTTTTT. It specifies CASGAGGGGNEKLFF. The chain recombines TRBV12-3 or TRBV12-4 with TRBJ1-4, with a possible D match to TRBD1 (5 bases). Trimming removed 8 bases at V and 5 bases at J, with 18 bases between. This CDR3 has 15 residues.

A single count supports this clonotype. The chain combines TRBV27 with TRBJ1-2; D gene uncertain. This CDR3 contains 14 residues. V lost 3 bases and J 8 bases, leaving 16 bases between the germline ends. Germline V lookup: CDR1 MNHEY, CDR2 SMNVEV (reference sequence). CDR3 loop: CASSFADPAGGYTF. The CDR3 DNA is TGTGCCAGCAGTTTCGCCGACCCGGCTGGCGGCTACACCTTC.

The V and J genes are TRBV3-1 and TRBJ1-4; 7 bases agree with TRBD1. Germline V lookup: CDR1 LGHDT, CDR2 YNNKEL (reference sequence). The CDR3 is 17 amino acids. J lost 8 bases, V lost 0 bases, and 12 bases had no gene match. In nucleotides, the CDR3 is TGTGCCAGCAGCCAAGACCAGAAATACAGGGGATCCGAAAAACTGTTTTTT. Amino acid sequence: CASSQDQKYRGSEKLFF.

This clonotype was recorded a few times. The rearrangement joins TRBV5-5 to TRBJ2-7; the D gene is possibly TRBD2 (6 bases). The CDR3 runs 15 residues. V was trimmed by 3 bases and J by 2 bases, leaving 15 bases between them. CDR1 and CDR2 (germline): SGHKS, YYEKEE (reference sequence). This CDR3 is CASSSTSFIPYEQYF. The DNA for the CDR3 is TGTGCCAGCAGCTCGACTAGTTTTATCCCCTACGAGCAGTACTTC.

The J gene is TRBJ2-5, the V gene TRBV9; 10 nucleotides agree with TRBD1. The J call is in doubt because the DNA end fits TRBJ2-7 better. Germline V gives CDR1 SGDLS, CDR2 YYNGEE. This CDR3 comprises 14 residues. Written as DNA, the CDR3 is TGTGCCAGCAGCACCACAGGACAGGGGGACGAGCAGTACTTC. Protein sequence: CASSTTGQGDEQYF.

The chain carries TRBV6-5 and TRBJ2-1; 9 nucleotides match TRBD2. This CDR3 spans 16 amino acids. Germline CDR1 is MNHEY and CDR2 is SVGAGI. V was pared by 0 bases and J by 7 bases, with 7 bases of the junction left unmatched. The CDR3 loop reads CASSYSSGSVVNEQFF. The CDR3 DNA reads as TGTGCCAGCAGTTACTCTAGCGGGAGTGTGGTGAATGAGCAGTTCTTC.

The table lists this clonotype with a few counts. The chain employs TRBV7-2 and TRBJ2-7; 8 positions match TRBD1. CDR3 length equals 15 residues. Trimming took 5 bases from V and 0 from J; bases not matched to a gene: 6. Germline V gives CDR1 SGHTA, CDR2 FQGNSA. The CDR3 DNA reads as TGTGCCAGCAGCCTGGACAGGGTACGCTCCTACGAGCAGTACTTC. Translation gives CASSLDRVRSYEQYF.

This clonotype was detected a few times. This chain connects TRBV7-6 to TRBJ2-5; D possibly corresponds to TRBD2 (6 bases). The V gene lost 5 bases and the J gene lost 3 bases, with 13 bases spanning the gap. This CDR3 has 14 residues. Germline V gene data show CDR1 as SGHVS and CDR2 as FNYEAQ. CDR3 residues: CASSPVAAEETQYF. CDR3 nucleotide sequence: TGTGCCAGCAGCCCCGTAGCGGCCGAAGAGACCCAGTACTTC.

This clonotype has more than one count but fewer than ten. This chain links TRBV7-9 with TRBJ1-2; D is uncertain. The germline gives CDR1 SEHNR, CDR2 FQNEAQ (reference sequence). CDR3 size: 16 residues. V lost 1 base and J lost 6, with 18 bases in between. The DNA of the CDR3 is TGTGCCAGCAGCTTAGGGTGGTCGGGTTCGGCTGATGGCTACACCTTC. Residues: CASSLGWSGSADGYTF.

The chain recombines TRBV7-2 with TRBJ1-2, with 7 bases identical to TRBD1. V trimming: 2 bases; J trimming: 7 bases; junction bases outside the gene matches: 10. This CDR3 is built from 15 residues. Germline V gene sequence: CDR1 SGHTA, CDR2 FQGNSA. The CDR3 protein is CASSLSGRGLGGYTF. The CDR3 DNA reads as TGTGCCAGCAGCTTATCCGGCAGGGGGTTAGGTGGCTACACCTTC.

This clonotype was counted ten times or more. The CDR3 protein is CASSEIGGAETQYF. In DNA form, the CDR3 reads TGTGCCAGCAGCGAGATAGGGGGGGCAGAGACCCAGTACTTC. This chain joins TRBV9 and TRBJ2-5, with D possibly being TRBD2 (7 bases). The V and J ends lost 3 bases and 4 bases respectively, with 13 bases between them. The CDR3 has 14 amino acids. CDR1 and CDR2 from the germline V gene are SGDLS and YYNGEE.

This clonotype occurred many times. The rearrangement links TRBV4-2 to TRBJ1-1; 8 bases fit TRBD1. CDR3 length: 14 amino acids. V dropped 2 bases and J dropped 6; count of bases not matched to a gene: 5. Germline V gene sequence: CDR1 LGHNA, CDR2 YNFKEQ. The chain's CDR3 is CASSQIQGGAEAFF. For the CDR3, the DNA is TGTGCCAGCAGCCAAATACAGGGGGGCGCTGAAGCTTTCTTT.

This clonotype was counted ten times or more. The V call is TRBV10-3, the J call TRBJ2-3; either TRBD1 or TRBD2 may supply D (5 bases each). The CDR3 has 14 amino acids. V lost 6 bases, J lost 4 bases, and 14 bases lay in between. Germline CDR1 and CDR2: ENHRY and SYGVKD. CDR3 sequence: CAIRRDGGPDTQYF. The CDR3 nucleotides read TGTGCCATCAGGAGGGACGGAGGTCCAGATACGCAGTATTTT.

CDR3 sequence: CAIEASKGEQYF. The CDR3, as DNA: TGTGCCATCGAGGCCTCCAAGGGCGAGCAGTACTTC. The chain joins TRBV10-3 to TRBJ2-4; D remains unclear. Gene TRBJ2-7 matches the end of the DNA better, so the J call may be wrong. The CDR3 totals 12 residues. Germline CDR1 ENHRY, CDR2 SYGVKD.

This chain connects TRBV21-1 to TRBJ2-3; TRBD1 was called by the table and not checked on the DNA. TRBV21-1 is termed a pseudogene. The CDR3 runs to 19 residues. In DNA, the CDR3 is TGTGCCAGCAGCAAACCCGGTCCGGCGGGACACCAACCCGTAGATACGCAGTATTTT. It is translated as CASSKPGPAGHQPVDTQYF.

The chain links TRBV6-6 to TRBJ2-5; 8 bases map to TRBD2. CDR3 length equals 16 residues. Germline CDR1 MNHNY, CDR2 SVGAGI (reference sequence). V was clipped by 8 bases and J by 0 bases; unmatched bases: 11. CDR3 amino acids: CASLLGSGAYQETQYF. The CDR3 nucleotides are TGTGCCAGCCTCCTCGGTAGCGGGGCGTACCAAGAGACCCAGTACTTC.

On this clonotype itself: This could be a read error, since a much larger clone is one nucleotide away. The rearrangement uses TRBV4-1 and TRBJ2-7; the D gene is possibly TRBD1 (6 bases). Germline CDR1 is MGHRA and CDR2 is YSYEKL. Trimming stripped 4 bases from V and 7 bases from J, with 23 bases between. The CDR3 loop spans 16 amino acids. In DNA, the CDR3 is TGCGCCAGCAGCCCCTTAGGGGGTTTAAGGATAAATGAGCAGTACGTC. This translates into CASSPLGGLRINEQYV.

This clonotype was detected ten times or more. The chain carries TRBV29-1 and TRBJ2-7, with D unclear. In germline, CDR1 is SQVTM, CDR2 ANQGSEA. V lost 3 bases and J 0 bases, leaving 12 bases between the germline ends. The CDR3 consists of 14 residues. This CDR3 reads CSVDPPESSYEQYF. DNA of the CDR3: TGCAGCGTTGACCCCCCAGAGAGCTCCTACGAGCAGTACTTC.

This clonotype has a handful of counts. The CDR3 loop is CSARLDYNEQFF. In DNA, the CDR3 is TGCAGTGCCCGGTTGGACTACAATGAGCAGTTCTTC. The chain couples TRBV20-1 to TRBJ2-1; D uncertain. Between the trimmed V and J ends, which lost 6 bases and 3 bases, there was a span of 9 bases. The CDR3 sequence is 12 residues long. CDR1 and CDR2 from the germline V gene are DFQATT and SNEGSKA (reference sequence).

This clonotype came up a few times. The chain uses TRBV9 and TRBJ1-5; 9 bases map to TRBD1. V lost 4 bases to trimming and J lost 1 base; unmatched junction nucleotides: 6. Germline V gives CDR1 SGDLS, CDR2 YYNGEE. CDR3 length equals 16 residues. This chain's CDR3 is CASSKDRGGSNQPQHF. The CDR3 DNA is TGTGCCAGCAGCAAGGACAGGGGTGGGAGCAATCAGCCCCAGCATTTT. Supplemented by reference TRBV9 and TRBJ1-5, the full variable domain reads DSGVTQTPKHLITATGQRVTLRCSPRSGDLSVYWYQQSLDQGLQFLIQYYNGEERAKGNILERFSAQQFPDLHSELNLSSLELGDSALYFCASSKDRGGSNQPQHFGDGTRLSIL.

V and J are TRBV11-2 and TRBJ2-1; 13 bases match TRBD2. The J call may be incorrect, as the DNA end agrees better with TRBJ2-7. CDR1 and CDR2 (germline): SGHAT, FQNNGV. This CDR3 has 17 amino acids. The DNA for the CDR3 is TGTGCCAGCAGCTTAGTCGCAACTAGCGGGAGGGCCTACGAGCAGTACTTC. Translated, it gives CASSLVATSGRAYEQYF.

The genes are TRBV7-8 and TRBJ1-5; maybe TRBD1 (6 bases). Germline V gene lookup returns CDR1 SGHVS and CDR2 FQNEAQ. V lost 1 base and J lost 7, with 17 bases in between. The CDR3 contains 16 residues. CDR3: CASSLGMGGGDQPQHF. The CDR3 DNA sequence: TGTGCCAGCAGCTTAGGAATGGGAGGGGGTGACCAGCCCCAGCATTTT.

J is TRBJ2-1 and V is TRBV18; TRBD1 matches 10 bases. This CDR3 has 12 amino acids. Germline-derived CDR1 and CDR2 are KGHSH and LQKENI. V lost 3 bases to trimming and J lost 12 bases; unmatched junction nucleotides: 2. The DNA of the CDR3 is TGTGCCAGCTCACCTCGGGACAGGGGGCAGTTCTTC. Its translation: CASSPRDRGQFF.

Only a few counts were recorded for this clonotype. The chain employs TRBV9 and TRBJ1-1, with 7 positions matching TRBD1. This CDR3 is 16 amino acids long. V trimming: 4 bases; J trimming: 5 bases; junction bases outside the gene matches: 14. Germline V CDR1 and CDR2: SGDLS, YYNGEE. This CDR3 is CASSHHKAGGNTEAFF. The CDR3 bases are TGTGCCAGCAGCCACCACAAGGCAGGGGGAAATACTGAAGCTTTCTTT.

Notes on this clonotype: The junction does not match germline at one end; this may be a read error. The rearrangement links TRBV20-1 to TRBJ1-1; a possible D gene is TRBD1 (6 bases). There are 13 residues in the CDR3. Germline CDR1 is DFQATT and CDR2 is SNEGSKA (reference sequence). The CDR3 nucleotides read TGCGGTGCTATAGACGGAGGGGGCACTGAAGCTTTCTTT. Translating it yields CGAIDGGGTEAFF.

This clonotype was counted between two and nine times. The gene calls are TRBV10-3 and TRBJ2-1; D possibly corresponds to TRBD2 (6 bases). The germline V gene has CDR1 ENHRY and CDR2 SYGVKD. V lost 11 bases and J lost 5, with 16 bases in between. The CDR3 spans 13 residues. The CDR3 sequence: CAAGRETDNEQFF. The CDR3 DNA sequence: TGTGCCGCAGGGCGGGAAACCGACAATGAGCAGTTCTTC.

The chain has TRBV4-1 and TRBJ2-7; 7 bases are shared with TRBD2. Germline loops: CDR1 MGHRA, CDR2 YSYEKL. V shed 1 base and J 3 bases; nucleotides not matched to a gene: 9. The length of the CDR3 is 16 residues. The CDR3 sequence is CASSQVAQRELYEQYF. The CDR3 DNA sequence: TGCGCCAGCAGCCAAGTCGCCCAGCGGGAACTCTACGAGCAGTACTTC.